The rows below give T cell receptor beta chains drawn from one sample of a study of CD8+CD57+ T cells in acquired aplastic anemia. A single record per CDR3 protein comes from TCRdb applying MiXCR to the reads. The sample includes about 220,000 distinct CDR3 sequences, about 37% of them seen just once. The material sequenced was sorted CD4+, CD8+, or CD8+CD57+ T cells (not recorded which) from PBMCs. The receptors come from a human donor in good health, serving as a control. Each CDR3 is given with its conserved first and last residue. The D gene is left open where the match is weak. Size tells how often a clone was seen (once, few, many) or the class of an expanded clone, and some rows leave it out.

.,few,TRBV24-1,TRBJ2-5,CATSEGGLQETQYF,TGTGCCACCAGTGAGGGGGGGCTCCAAGAGACCCAGTACTTC
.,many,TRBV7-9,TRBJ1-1,CASSLRGQDTEAFF,TGTGCCAGCAGCTTACGGGGGCAGGACACTGAAGCTTTCTTT
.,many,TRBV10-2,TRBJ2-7,CATQATVSSYEQYF,TGCGCCACTCAAGCGACAGTCAGCTCCTACGAGCAGTACTTC
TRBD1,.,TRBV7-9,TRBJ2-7,CASSYTRGYEQYF,TGTGCCAGCAGTTACACCAGGGGGTACGAGCAGTACTTC
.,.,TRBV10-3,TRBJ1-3,CAISESKEDLYSGNTIYF,TGTGCCATCAGTGAGTCGAAGGAGGACTTGTACTCTGGAAACACCATATATTTT
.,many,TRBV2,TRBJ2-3,CASSRGRQTTDTQYF,TGTGCCAGCAGCCGGGGCAGACAAACGACAGATACGCAGTATTTT
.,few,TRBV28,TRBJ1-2,CASRDTGSVFYGYTF,TGTGCCAGCAGGGATACGGGAAGTGTCTTCTATGGCTACACCTTC
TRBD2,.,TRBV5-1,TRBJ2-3,CASSSEPGLVVPDTQYF,TGCGCCAGCAGCTCCGAGCCGGGACTAGTTGTCCCAGATACGCAGTATTTT
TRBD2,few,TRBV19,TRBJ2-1,CASRTSGGGDEQFF,TGTGCCAGTAGAACTAGCGGGGGGGGCGATGAGCAGTTCTTC
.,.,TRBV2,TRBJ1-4,CASSFDRNEKLFF,TGTGCCAGCAGTTTCGACAGGAATGAAAAACTGTTTTTT
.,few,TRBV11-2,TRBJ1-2,CASSPQALPVVGYGYTF,TGTGCCAGCAGCCCCCAAGCGTTACCGGTTGTGGGCTATGGCTACACCTTC
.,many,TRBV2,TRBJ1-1,CASRIQTNTEAFF,TGTGCCAGCAGAATACAAACGAACACTGAAGCTTTCTTT
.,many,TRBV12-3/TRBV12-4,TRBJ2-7,CASSQRQGLYEQYF,TGTGCCAGCAGCCAACGGCAGGGGCTCTACGAGCAGTACTTC
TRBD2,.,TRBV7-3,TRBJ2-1,CASSHGTSGIKQFF,TGTGCCAGCAGCCACGGGACTAGCGGGATTAAGCAGTTCTTC
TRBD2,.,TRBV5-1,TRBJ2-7,CASKPGLGAYEQYF,TGCGCCAGCAAACCGGGACTAGGGGCCTACGAGCAGTACTTC
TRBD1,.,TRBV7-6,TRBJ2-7,CASRTGQFYEQYF,TGTGCCAGCAGAACGGGACAGTTCTACGAGCAGTACTTC
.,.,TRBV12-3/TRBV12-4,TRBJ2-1,CASRRLEGTNEQFF,TGTGCCAGCAGGCGACTAGAGGGTACGAATGAGCAGTTCTTC
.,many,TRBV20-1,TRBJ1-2,CSAETGGLVYGYTF,TGCAGTGCTGAGACCGGGGGCCTGGTCTATGGCTACACCTTC
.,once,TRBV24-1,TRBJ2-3,CATSDRPADTQYF,TGTGCCACCAGTGATCGACCGGCAGATACGCAGTATTTT
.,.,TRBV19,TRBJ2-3,CASSIVLQEDTQYF,TGTGCCAGTAGTATAGTCCTACAGGAGGATACGCAGTATTTT
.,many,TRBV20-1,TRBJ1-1,CSARLPGQTLGTEAFF,TGCAGTGCTAGACTACCGGGTCAAACCTTGGGCACTGAAGCTTTCTTT
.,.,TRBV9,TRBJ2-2,CASSVATLGELFF,TGTGCCAGCAGCGTAGCTACTCTCGGGGAGCTGTTTTTT
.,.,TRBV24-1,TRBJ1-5,CATSRQDSNQPQHF,TGTGCCACCTCCCGACAGGATAGCAATCAGCCCCAGCATTTT
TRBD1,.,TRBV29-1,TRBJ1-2,CSVRDRNGCTF,TGCAGCGTCAGGGACAGGAATGGCTGCACCTTC
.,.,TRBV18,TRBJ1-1,CASSPAGAEAFF,TGTGCCAGCTCACCAGCGGGCGCTGAAGCTTTCTTT
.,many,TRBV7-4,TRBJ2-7,CASRPGMRDEQYF,TGTGCCAGCCGCCCGGGGATGAGAGACGAGCAGTACTTC
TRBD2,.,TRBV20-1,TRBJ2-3,CSAKRFGLAGVSDTQYF,TGCAGTGCTAAGAGATTCGGACTAGCGGGAGTTTCAGATACGCAGTATTTT
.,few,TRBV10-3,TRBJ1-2,CAISVELRYGYTF,TGTGCCATCAGTGTTGAGTTGAGGTATGGCTACACCTTC
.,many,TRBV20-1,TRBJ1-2,CSAREGGYGYTF,TGCAGTGCTAGAGAGGGGGGATATGGCTACACCTTC
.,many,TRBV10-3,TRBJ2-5,CAIKAPGETQYF,TGTGCCATCAAGGCGCCAGGGGAGACCCAGTACTTC
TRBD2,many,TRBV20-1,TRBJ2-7,CSARDSGGYSYEQYF,TGCAGTGCTAGAGATTCCGGGGGGTACTCCTACGAGCAGTACTTC
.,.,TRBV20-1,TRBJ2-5,CSASLFFGTQYF,TGCAGTGCTAGCCTTTTTTTTGGGACCCAGTACTTC
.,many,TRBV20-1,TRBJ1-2,CSANYRDAQNF,TGCAGTGCTAACTACCGGGACGCACAAAACTTC
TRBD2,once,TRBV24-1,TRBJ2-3,CATSDPGLYNEQYF,TGTGCCACCAGTGATCCGGGACTATACAATGAGCAGTATTTT
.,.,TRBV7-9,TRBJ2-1,CASSQVRLNEQFF,TGTGCCAGCAGCCAGGTCCGACTCAATGAGCAGTTCTTC
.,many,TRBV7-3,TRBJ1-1,CASSLLGRDTEAFF,TGTGCCAGCAGCTTACTAGGGAGGGACACTGAAGCTTTCTTT
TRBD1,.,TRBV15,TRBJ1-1,CATSRGDRGNTEAFF,TGTGCCACCAGCAGGGGTGACAGGGGGAACACTGAAGCTTTCTTT
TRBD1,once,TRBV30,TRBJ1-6,CAWSSGQGAGSPLHF,TGTGCCTGGAGTTCCGGACAGGGGGCCGGTTCACCCCTCCACTTT
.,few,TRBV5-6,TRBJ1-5,CASTSWGLSNQPQHF,TGTGCCAGCACCAGCTGGGGCCTGAGCAATCAGCCCCAGCATTTT
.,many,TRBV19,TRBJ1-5,CASSISNQPQHF,TGTGCCAGTAGTATTAGCAATCAGCCCCAGCATTTT